This T cell receptor (beta chain) was sequenced for a study of multiple sclerosis patients with progressive multifocal leukoencephalopathy. This clone appeared a few times. Described time point: time of PML onset. Generated by immunoSEQ multiplex PCR, the TCRdb table keeps only in-frame clones and is missing some. Of fewer than 40,000 clones detected, less than 90% appear once; the ten largest clones hold 3% to 3.5%. The sample in question was PBMCs, obtained from a patient treated with natalizumab. The origin of this receptor is a human donor with progressive multifocal leukoencephalopathy.

The CDR3 DNA follows: TGTGCCAGCAGCCCCCGACTGGGTGGGAACACCGGGGAGCTGTTTTTT. This gives the protein CASSPRLGGNTGELFF. The V and J genes are TRBV11-3 and TRBJ2-2, with no clear D. This CDR3 spans 16 amino acids. Germline CDR1 SGHNT, CDR2 YENEEA. With 5 bases removed from V and 1 base from J, the gap between germline ends came to 14 bases.